The TCR beta chain under discussion was sequenced for a study of blood T cell repertoires in COVID-19. The overall study: Nucleic acid was either cDNA or gDNA, and it came from T cells, B-cell-depleted T cells, or PBMCs.

The CDR3 is made up of 13 amino acids. Trimming left V 8 bases short and J 6 bases short, with 13 bases between. From germline, CDR1 is MNHEY and CDR2 SMNVEV (reference sequence). As handled by the study authors: By means of reference gene primer amplification, nucleated cell counts were estimated. Assay used: immunoSEQ multiplex PCR; TCRdb lists only in-frame clones, some missing. V and J calls and clone size come straight from that table; D and trimming were deduced from the DNA. The table shows around 100,000 clones, with 85% to 95% occurring only once. Material: peripheral blood. This receptor was identified in a man aged 45-65 years with active COVID-19. The rearrangement links TRBV27 to TRBJ1-4; tentative D call: TRBD1 (5 bases). DNA for the CDR3: TGTGCCAGCGGTCGGAGGGGCGATGAAAAACTGTTTTTT. This sequence encodes CASGRRGDEKLFF.